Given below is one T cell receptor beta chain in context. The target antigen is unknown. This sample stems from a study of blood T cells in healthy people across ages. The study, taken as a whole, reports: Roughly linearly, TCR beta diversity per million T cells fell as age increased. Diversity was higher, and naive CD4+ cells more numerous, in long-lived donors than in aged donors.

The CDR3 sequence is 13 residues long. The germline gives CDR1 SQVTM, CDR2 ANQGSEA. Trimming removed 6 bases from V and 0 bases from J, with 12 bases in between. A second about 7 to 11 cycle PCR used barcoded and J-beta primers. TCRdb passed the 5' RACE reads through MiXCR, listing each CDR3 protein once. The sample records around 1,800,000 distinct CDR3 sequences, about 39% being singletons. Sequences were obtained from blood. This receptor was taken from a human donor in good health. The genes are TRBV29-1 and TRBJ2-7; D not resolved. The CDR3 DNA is TGCAGCGTCCTCGCGGACCACTCCTACGAGCAGTACTTC. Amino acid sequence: CSVLADHSYEQYF.